This is a list of T cell receptor beta chains from one sample in a study of T cell responses to AZD1222 COVID-19 vaccine. Profiled with immunoSEQ multiplex PCR; TCRdb holds only in-frame clones, not every one. The sample lists about 120,000 clones, around nine tenths occurring once. The material sequenced was peripheral blood, taken on day 0 of AZD1222 vaccination. These receptor sequences come from an adult in good health. Both conserved end residues are part of each CDR3. A D gene is named only where the DNA matches it firmly. Only part of the rows carry a size: once, few, many, or a class if the clone is expanded.

d_call j_call v_call clone_size cdr3_nt cdr3_aa
TRBD1 TRBJ2-7 TRBV7-3 NA TGTGCCAGCAGCTCAGGGACAGGGAACTACGAGCAGTACTTC CASSSGTGNYEQYF
NA TRBJ2-5 TRBV3-1/TRBV3-2 NA TGTGCCAGCAGTCCCCCGGTGCGAGAGACCCAGTACTTC CASSPPVRETQYF
NA TRBJ1-6 TRBV6-5 NA TGTGCCAGCCGCCGGGGAAGTTTTAATTCACCCCTCCACTTT CASRRGSFNSPLHF
NA TRBJ2-3 TRBV5-8 NA TGTGCCAGCAGTCCCCGTGTGGATACGCAGTATTTT CASSPRVDTQYF
TRBD1 TRBJ2-7 TRBV5-1 NA TGCGCCAGCAGCAACCGGACAGGGACCTACGAGCAGTACTTC CASSNRTGTYEQYF
NA TRBJ1-2 TRBV2 NA TGTGCCAGCAGTGAGGGGCGGGGGTCCAACTATGGCTACACCTTC CASSEGRGSNYGYTF
TRBD1 TRBJ1-5 TRBV28 NA TGTGCCAGCACCCTAGGGACAGGGCGCAGCAATCAGCCCCAGCATTTT CASTLGTGRSNQPQHF
NA TRBJ2-7 TRBV5-1 once TGCGCCAGCGGGACGGGACACTACGAGCAGTACTTC CASGTGHYEQYF
NA TRBJ1-6 TRBV7-6 NA TGTGCCAGCAGCTTAACAGGGTATAATTCACCCCTCCACTTT CASSLTGYNSPLHF
TRBD2 TRBJ2-2 TRBV6-2/TRBV6-3 NA TGTGCCAGCAGTTTCACCGGACTAGCGCGAACCGGGGAGCTGTTTTTT CASSFTGLARTGELFF